This record covers a single T cell receptor beta chain. It lacks a known antigen. One base away there is no much larger clone; base qualities are not given. This entry comes from a study of blood T cell repertoires in COVID-19 (dated by TCRdb to the early 2020s). Concerning the study at large: Collaborator samples came from the United States, Italy and Spain and covered acute and convalescent phases of COVID-19. The samples were drawn from two sources: the first 160 participants of the ongoing ImmuneRACE study, and fewer than 1,500 subjects contributed by 6 global collaborators. Nearly every sample came with metadata listing a de-identified subject ID, COVID-19 status, age in years and sex. The dataset comprised deeply sampled blood TCRbeta repertoires from subjects exposed to, actively infected with, or recovered from COVID-19. Where available, HLA class I and class II types were obtained from metadata supplied by the sample provider rather than from assay-based typing. The prospective study material was composed of cDNA or gDNA derived from T cells, B-cell-depleted T cells, or PBMCs. A freely available public database, intended as a resource for researchers studying the immune response to SARS-CoV-2, is where the repertoires were released.

According to the germline V gene, CDR1 reads ENHRY and CDR2 reads SYGVKD. Inclusive of the bounding cysteine and phenylalanine, the CDR3 is 14 residues long. Here the CDR3 DNA is all that survives: 42 bases in frame from base 1. V has 6 bases trimmed and J has 4 bases trimmed; junction bases matching no gene number 5. Collaborating institutions collected whole blood in K2EDTA tubes following their own protocols. Collaborator samples were shipped for TCRbeta analysis as frozen whole blood, isolated PBMCs, or DNA extracted from either sample type. TCRbeta CDR3 regions were amplified from genomic DNA using the immunoSEQ Assay, a bias-controlled multiplex PCR. The study's processing was this. Within the assay, amplification of reference gene primers was used to estimate how many nucleated cells each sample contained. Sequence reads were collapsed and filtered to measure the absolute abundance of every unique TCRbeta CDR3 rearrangement. For each sample, productive Simpson clonality was calculated as the square root of Simpson's diversity index over productive rearrangements. This immuneACCESS table, as held by TCRdb, lists in-frame sequences with V and J called but not all clones. Of the missing ones, under half trace to an unresolved V gene in checked studies; the others have no known cause. V, J and clone size were drawn from that table, and D and trimming were deduced from the DNA. For this sample the table gives around 35,000 clones, of which around 86% were detected only once. The ten largest account for about 63% of the sample.

The research as a whole found: How much clinical and demographic metadata was included differed by source and by participant, and the metadata was provided uncurated.

Material for sequencing was peripheral blood. Recombination connected TRBV10-3 to TRBJ1-4, with 7 bases in between that match TRBD1. This clonotype was obtained from a man in his 70s with acute or convalescent COVID-19. The bases are TGTGCCATCAGGCCCGGGACAGATAATGAAAAACTGTTTTTT. Translated, this is CAIRPGTDNEKLFF.